This T cell receptor beta chain was observed in a study of T cells in localized non-small cell lung cancer. Study results and limitations: Adjacent lung exhibited a median of about 50 among the 100 most abundant tumor clones. Heterogeneity within the tumor remains possible, as just one region underwent sequencing. There was higher T cell clonality in uninvolved adjacent lung than in tumor, and it was highest there.

Sequencing used immunoSEQ multiplex PCR; TCRdb keeps in-frame clones, though not all of them. The sample lists around 30,000 clones, about 90% occurring once. A note on this clone: Its target is not known.

The length of the CDR3 is 16 residues. The germline CDR1 and CDR2 sequences are GTSNPN and SVGIG (reference sequence). V was clipped by 2 bases and J by 7 bases, with 21 bases between them. This TCR was sampled from a woman aged 35 to 75 with stage III lung adenocarcinoma. This chain connects TRBV30 to TRBJ2-1, with D uncertain. The sample was peripheral blood mononuclear cells, taken before any cancer treatment. CDR3: CAWSKGSTYSLNEQFF. The CDR3 DNA follows: TGTGCCTGGAGTAAGGGTAGCACCTATTCGTTGAATGAGCAGTTCTTC.